The following is a TCR beta chain sequence with its context. Its matching antigen is unknown. It was with 60 Vbeta and 13 Jbeta primers that the PCR ran. Method: immunoSEQ multiplex PCR; TCRdb's copy keeps in-frame clones and lacks some. Here the sample spans 150,000 to 200,000 clones, 75% to 85% being singletons. The sample is drawn from a study of cytomegalovirus exposure and HLA in healthy donors. Study conclusions and caveats: Later analysis revealed greater clonal expansion in HLA-associated TCR beta chains than in equally common others. V- and J-gene trimming of TCR beta was linked (in a later analysis) to a missense DCLRE1C variant. The authors enumerated some 170 TCR beta chains as linked to cytomegalovirus.

The germline CDR1 and CDR2 sequences are GTSNPN and SVGIG (reference sequence). This CDR3 has 14 amino acids. Unmatched junction bases numbered 5, after V lost 3 bases and J lost 3 bases. Healthy bone marrow donors made up the donors. The TCR originated in a woman aged 30 to 39 in good health and CMV-seropositive. The sample was PBMCs. The chain uses TRBV30 and TRBJ2-7; 10 bases line up with TRBD2. CDR3 loop: CAWRLAGGHYEQYF. The CDR3 DNA reads TGTGCCTGGAGGTTAGCGGGAGGACACTACGAGCAGTACTTC.